This T cell receptor beta chain was sequenced during a study of shared clonotypes between healthy human individuals. Study-level results: Sampling included only blood; tissue repertoires likely differ.

The junction had 6 bases not matched to a gene; V was cut back by 1 base and J by 0 bases. Germline CDR1 is SGHNT and CDR2 is YENEEA. This CDR3 has 17 residues. The method was immunoSEQ multiplex PCR; TCRdb's version includes in-frame clones alone and lacks a portion of them. The sample records a few million clones, approximately 95% being singletons. This clone appeared a single time. Its antigen is not known. All donors were healthy HIV-negative adults lacking recent acute infections or vaccinations. Negatively enriched CD4+ T cells were divided by CD45RA into naive and memory. This rearrangement joins TRBV11-3 to TRBJ2-1; 7 nucleotides align to TRBD2. This sequence was found in a man younger than 30 in good health. Some clones in this sample may be carry-over from other donors' samples. Sequencing was carried out using naive CD4+ T cells from PBMCs. Stated subset: CD45RA+ positively selected. In DNA form, the CDR3 reads TGTGCCAGCAGCTTAGGGGCTAGCGGTAGCTCCTACAATGAGCAGTTCTTC. Translated: CASSLGASGSSYNEQFF.